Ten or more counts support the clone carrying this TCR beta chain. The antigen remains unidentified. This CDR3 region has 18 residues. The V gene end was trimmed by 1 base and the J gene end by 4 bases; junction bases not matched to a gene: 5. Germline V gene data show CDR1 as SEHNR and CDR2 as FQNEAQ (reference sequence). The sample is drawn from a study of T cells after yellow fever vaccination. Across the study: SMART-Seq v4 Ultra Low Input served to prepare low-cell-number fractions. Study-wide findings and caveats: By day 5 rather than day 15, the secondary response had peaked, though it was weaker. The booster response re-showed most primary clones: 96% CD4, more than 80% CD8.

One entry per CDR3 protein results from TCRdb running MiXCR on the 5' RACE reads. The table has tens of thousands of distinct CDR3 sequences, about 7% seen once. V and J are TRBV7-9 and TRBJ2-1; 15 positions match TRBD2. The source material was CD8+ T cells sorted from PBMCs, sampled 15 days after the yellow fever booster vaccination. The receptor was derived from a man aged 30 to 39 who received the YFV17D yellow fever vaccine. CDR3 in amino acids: CASSLDRGLAGGYNEQFF. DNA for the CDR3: TGTGCCAGCAGCTTAGACCGGGGACTAGCGGGAGGTTACAATGAGCAGTTCTTC.